This T cell receptor beta chain was identified in a study of shared clonotypes between healthy human individuals. As concerns this clone: Its antigen remains unidentified.

Assay runs were performed at deep level. Sequencing used immunoSEQ multiplex PCR; TCRdb keeps in-frame clones, though not all of them. The sample carries fewer than 850,000 clones, around 90% recorded once. General study findings and limits: How much donors shared clonotypes was expected to be affected by sequencing depth.

The clonotype originates from a man aged 18 to 35 in good health. Some clones in this sample may be carry-over from other donors' samples. Material for sequencing was memory CD8+ T cells from PBMCs. Documented subset: CD45RO+ cells pooled with CCR7-negative TemRA cells.

The CDR3 nucleotides read TGCGCCAGCAGCCCCCGGACTAGCGCGATATACAATGAGCAGTTCTTC. As protein: CASSPRTSAIYNEQFF. The chain has TRBV5-1 and TRBJ2-1, with TRBD2 matching over 9 bases. Germline CDR1 is SGHRS and CDR2 is YFSETQ. This CDR3 region has 16 residues. With V trimmed by 4 bases and J by 4 bases, 9 bases remained unmatched.